This TCR beta chain was recovered during a study of blood T cells in healthy people across ages (dated by TCRdb to between 2014 and 2017). Concerning the study at large: In model experiments, roughly one uniquely barcoded TCR beta cDNA molecule per two T cells was captured by template switching. Age-related changes in TCR beta repertoire diversity were measured in the study by deep sequencing normalized with unique cDNA molecular identifiers. The donors were divided into four age groups: young (average around 16 years), middle-aged (around 41), aged (about 60) and long-lived (around 80). To avoid experimental bias, donors of different ages were spread randomly across the sequencing lanes. Using the same blood draw, the study looked at two additional independent replicas of 1 million unique cDNA reads for two donors, one aged 18 to 30 and the other aged 80 or older.

Libraries were made using 5' RACE. Sequenced on an Illumina HiSeq 2500. A second 7 to 11 cycle PCR used a sample-barcoded 5' primer and a J-beta primer mix. A unique molecular identifier was introduced onto each TCR beta cDNA molecule by a template-switch 5' adaptor carrying 12 random nucleotides. Each sample yielded at least 2.5 million CDR3-containing paired-end reads. First-strand cDNA was synthesized from all RNA with the Mint cDNA synthesis kit, primed by a TRBC-specific oligonucleotide. After uracil-DNA glycosylase treatment, a first 18-cycle PCR used universal primers M1SS and BC2_uni_R on all cDNA. The paper's processing steps were these. Normalization of each sample was performed by random selection of 1 million high-quality reads, each carrying a distinct molecular identifier. Reads with shared molecular identifiers were discarded instead of being binned into consensus sequences. MiTCR, set to a Q25 quality threshold and the strictest error-elimination algorithm, was used for CDR3 identification, clonotype clustering and error correction. A nonparametric unseen species model with Euler transformation was used to estimate a lower bound on total TCR beta diversity. TCRdb cleaned the public reads at Q25 with fastp, built clones with MiXCR and kept in-frame beta chains. Every entry covers one CDR3 protein and lists the most common genes and DNA from its rows. Clone size and V and J calls follow TCRdb, not the original study. The sample has 1.2 million to 1.5 million distinct CDR3 sequences on record, around 55% of them singletons. The ten top clones hold more than 6% of the sample.

The roughly 39 donors, aged roughly 6 to 90 years, were systemically healthy Caucasian individuals from Russia. Each donor gave approximately 9.3 milliliters of peripheral blood, collected into EDTA-treated Vacutainer tubes. Ficoll-Paque density-gradient centrifugation was used to isolate PBMCs, with at least 7 million obtained per sample. Total RNA was extracted from PBMCs with Trizol reagent, with at least 5 micrograms obtained per sample. The percentages of naive CD45RAhigh/CD27high T cells were determined by flow cytometry on a PBMC aliquot from every donor. Findings and caveats that apply to the study as a whole: Since profiling was done on bulk unsorted PBMCs, naive and antigen-experienced compartments could not be conclusively compared. The long-lived group showed more naive CD4+ T cells, fewer expanded clones and increased TCR diversity than the aged group, suggesting age selection. Observed TCR beta diversity per million T cells fell roughly linearly with age, and a significant reduction was already apparent by age around 36. The percentage of naive T cells measured by flow cytometry correlated strongly with observed TCR beta diversity. Estimates of total diversity from one million sequenced T cells were regarded as lower bounds and underestimates. Donor CMV infection status was unknown, potentially confounding age-related changes in expanded clonotypes.

As for this clonotype: Its antigen is not yet known. Base qualities were left out, and no much larger clone turns up one base away.

In the germline V gene (reference sequence), CDR1 corresponds to WNHNN and CDR2 to SYGVQD. Trimming at the junction amounts to 3 bases on V and 2 bases on J, and the germline ends lie 7 bases apart. The CDR3 covers 13 residues, taking in both the cysteine and the phenylalanine. Only the CDR3 region is kept as DNA, spanning 39 bases read in frame from base 1. Sequencing used blood. The sequence was collected from a man aged 18 to 29 in good health. Here the chain combines TRBV10-1 and TRBJ1-2, with a tentative D gene TRBD1 over 5 matching bases. In nucleotides, the sequence is TGCGCCAGCAGTGAATCAGGGAACTATGGCTACACCTTC. Protein translation: CASSESGNYGYTF.